One and the same sample provided the 5 T cell receptor beta chains below, sequenced in a study of multiple sclerosis patients with progressive multifocal leukoencephalopathy. The data were produced by immunoSEQ multiplex PCR, yet TCRdb's version contains in-frame clones alone and is incomplete. The sample includes more than 20,000 clones, 85% to 95% of them seen just once. The sample's time point: about a year of natalizumab therapy. The sample in question was PBMCs, obtained from a patient treated with natalizumab. The receptor set was obtained from a man aged 30 to 39 with multiple sclerosis.

The rearrangement joins TRBV6-1 to TRBJ1-2, with 9 bases lining up with TRBD1. With 8 bases clipped from V and 1 base from J, the junction kept 5 bases outside the gene matches. Germline V gene data show CDR1 as MNHNS and CDR2 as SASEGT. This CDR3 region has 14 residues. Here the CDR3 reads CASRRTGVNYGYTF. The CDR3 DNA reads TGTGCCAGCCGAAGGACAGGGGTTAACTATGGCTACACCTTC.

CDR3 DNA: TGTGCCAGCAGCTCCCTGGACGGTAACTATCTGTTTTTT. The encoded protein is CASSSLDGNYLFF. J is TRBJ1-4 and V is TRBV5-4; no clear D gene. Trimming removed 3 bases at V and 14 bases at J, with 17 bases between. The CDR3 loop spans 13 amino acids. CDR1 is SGHNT and CDR2 is YYREEE in the germline V gene (reference sequence).

The V call is TRBV11-3, the J call TRBJ1-3; D may be TRBD1 (5 bases). The CDR3 extends over 15 amino acids. V gave up 5 bases and J gave up 0 bases, with 11 bases separating them. From germline, CDR1 is SGHNT and CDR2 YENEEA. The CDR3 nucleotides are TGTGCCAGCAGCCCGGGACTTAACTCTGGAAACACCATATATTTT. It yields the protein CASSPGLNSGNTIYF. Combining the CDR3 with reference TRBV11-3 and TRBJ1-3 gives the whole variable domain EAGVVQSPRYKIIEKKQPVAFWCNPISGHNTLYWYLQNLGQGPELLIRYENEEAVDDSQLPKDRFSAERLKGVDSTLKIQPAELGDSAVYLCASSPGLNSGNTIYFGEGSWLTVV.

The genes are TRBV5-6 and TRBJ2-7, with 8 bases lining up with TRBD2. The germline V gene encodes CDR1 SGHDT and CDR2 YYEEEE. The CDR3 has 13 residues. V dropped 3 bases and J dropped 5; count of bases not matched to a gene: 4. This CDR3 is CASSSGLAHEQYV. The CDR3 DNA sequence: TGTGCCAGCAGCTCAGGACTAGCTCACGAGCAGTACGTC.

The chain employs TRBV19 and TRBJ2-7; 7 nucleotides align to TRBD2. Germline V gene lookup returns CDR1 LNHDA and CDR2 SQIVND (reference sequence). Trimming took 6 bases from V and 5 from J; bases not matched to a gene: 13. This CDR3 comprises 15 residues. CDR3 protein: CASRAGDALANEQYF. CDR3 coding DNA: TGTGCCAGTAGGGCGGGGGACGCCCTAGCGAACGAGCAGTACTTC.